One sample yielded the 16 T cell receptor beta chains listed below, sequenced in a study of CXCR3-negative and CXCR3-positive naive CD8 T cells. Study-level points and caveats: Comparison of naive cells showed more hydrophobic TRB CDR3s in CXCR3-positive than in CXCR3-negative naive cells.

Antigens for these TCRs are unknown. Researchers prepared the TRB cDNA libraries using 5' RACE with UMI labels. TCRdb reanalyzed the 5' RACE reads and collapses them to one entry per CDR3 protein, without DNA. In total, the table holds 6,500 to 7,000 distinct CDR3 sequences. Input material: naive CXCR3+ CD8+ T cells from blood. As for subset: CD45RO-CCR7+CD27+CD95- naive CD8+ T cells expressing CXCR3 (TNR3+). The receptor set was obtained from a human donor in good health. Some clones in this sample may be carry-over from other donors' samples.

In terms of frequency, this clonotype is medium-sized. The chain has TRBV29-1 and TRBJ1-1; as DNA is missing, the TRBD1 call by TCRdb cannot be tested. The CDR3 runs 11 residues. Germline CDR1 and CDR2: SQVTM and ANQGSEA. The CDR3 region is CSVSGDTEAFF.

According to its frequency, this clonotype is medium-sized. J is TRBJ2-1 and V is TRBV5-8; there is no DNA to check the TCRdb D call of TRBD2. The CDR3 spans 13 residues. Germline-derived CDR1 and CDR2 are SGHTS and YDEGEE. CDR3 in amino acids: CASSLAGAHEQFF.

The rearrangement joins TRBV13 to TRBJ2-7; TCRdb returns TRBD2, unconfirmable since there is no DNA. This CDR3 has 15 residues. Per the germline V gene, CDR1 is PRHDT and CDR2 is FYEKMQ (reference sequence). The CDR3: CASSSPGLASYEQYF.

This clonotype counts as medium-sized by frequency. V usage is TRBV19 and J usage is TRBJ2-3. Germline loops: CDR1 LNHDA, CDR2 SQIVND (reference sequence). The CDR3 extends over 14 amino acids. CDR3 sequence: CASSIGWDTDTQYF.

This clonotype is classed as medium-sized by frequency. The CDR3 sequence: CSIRQAYEQYF. This sequence joins TRBV29-1 and TRBJ2-7; TCRdb's D gene call, TRBD1, goes unchecked for lack of DNA. This CDR3 has 11 amino acids. Germline-derived CDR1 and CDR2 are SQVTM and ANQGSEA.

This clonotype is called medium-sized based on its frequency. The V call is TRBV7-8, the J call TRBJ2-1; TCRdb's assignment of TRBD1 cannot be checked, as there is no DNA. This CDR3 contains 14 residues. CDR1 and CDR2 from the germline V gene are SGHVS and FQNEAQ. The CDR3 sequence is CASSSPRDNSEQFF.

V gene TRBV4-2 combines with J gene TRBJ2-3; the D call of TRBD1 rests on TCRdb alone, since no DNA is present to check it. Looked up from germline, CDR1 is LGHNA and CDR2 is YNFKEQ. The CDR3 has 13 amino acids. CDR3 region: CASRPGAGDTQYF.

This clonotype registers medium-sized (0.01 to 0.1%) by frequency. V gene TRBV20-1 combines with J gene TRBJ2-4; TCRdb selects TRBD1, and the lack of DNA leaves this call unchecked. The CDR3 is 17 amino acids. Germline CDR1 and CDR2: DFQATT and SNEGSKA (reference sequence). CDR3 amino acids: CSARVVGQGLAKNIQYF.

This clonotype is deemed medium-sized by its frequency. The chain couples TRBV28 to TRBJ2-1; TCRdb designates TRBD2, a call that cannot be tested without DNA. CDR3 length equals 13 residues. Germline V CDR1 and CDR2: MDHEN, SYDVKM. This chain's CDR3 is CASLREDIDEQFF.

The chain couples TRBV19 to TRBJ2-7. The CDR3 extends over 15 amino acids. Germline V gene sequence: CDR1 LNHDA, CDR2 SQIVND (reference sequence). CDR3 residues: CASSIVAALGYEQYF.

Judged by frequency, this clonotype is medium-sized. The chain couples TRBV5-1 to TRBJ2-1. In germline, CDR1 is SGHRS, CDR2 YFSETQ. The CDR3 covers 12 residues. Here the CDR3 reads CASRGSYNEQFF. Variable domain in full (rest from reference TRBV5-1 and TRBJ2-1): KAGVTQTPRYLIKTRGQQVTLSCSPISGHRSVSWYQQTPGQGLQFLFEYFSETQRNKGNFPGRFSGRQFSNSRSEMNVSTLELGDSALYLCASRGSYNEQFFGPGTRLTVL.

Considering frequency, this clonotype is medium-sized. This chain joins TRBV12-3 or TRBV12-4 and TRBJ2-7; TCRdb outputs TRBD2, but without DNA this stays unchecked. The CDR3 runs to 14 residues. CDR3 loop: CASSIRDFSYEQYF.

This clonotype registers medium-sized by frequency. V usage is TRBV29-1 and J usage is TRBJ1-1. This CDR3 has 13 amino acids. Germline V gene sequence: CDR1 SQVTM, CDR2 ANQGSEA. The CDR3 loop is CSAVMGMNTEAFF.

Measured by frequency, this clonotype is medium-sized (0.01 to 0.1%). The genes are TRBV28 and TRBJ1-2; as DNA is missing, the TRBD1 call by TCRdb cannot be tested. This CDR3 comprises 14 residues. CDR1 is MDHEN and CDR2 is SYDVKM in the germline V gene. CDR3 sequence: CASSWGVKGYGYTF.

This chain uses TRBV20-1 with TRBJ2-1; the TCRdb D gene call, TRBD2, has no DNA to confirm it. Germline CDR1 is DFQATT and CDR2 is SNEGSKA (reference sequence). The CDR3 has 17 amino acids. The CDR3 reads CSARGFSGSSPLYEQFF.

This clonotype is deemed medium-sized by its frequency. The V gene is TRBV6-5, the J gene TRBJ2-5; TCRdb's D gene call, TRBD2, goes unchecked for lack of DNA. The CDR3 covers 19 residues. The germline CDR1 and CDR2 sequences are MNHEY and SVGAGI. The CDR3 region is CASRQIPPGLAVGRETQYF.